This TCR beta chain was recorded in a study of cytomegalovirus exposure and HLA in healthy donors. Study outcomes and limitations: Reportedly, cytomegalovirus status was diagnosed with high sensitivity and specificity.

This CDR3 contains 14 residues. Looked up from germline, CDR1 is ENHRY and CDR2 is SYGVKD. V shed 4 bases, J shed 1 base, and the junction held 3 bases outside the gene matches. In the case of this clone: Its specificity is not known.

PCR used 60 Vbeta primers and 13 Jbeta primers. Sequencing used immunoSEQ multiplex PCR; TCRdb keeps in-frame clones, though not all of them. The sample has around 91,000 clones, around 67% seen once. This sequence was found in a human donor in good health. The rearrangement links TRBV10-3 to TRBJ2-7; 8 bases map to TRBD2. The sample consisted of PBMCs. CDR3 DNA: TGTGCCATCAGTGTCGGGGGGGCGTCCTACGAGCAGTACTTC. Its translation is CAISVGGASYEQYF.